This passage covers 23 T cell receptor beta chains from one sample sequenced in a study of blood T cell repertoires in COVID-19. TCRdb's copy holds only in-frame clones and misses some; the assay was immunoSEQ multiplex PCR. The sample holds about 160,000 clones, more than 75% seen once. The sequencing sample was made of peripheral blood. These receptors all stem from a woman aged 45-60 years with COVID-19, enrolled during active disease.

The chain couples TRBV30 to TRBJ1-2; TRBD1 matches 9 bases. Trimming took 0 bases from V and 8 from J; bases not matched to a gene: 4. CDR1 and CDR2 from the germline V gene are GTSNPN and SVGIG (reference sequence). This CDR3 spans 13 amino acids. The CDR3 spells CAWSVQGAGGYTF. The CDR3 DNA follows: TGTGCCTGGAGTGTACAGGGGGCAGGGGGCTACACCTTC.

This clone showed up just once. The CDR3 sequence is CASSLRSVYGYTF. The CDR3 DNA reads TGTGCCAGCAGCTTGCGCTCAGTCTATGGCTACACCTTC. The V call is TRBV5-8, the J call TRBJ1-2; no firm D call. Germline CDR1 reads SGHTS; CDR2 reads YDEGEE. The CDR3 sequence is 13 residues long. V lost 1 base, J lost 4 bases, and 8 bases lay in between.

The chain couples TRBV27 to TRBJ1-2; the D gene is possibly TRBD1 (6 bases). The V end was cut by 8 bases, the J end by 3 bases, with 10 bases between. This CDR3 is built from 12 residues. CDR1 and CDR2 from the germline V gene are MNHEY and SMNVEV (reference sequence). The CDR3 sequence is CASRGGYYGYTF. As DNA, the CDR3 is TGTGCCAGCCGCGGGGGCTACTATGGCTACACCTTC.

This rearrangement joins TRBV2 to TRBJ1-4; a possible D gene is TRBD1 (6 bases). Germline CDR1 is SNHLY and CDR2 is FYNNEI. The CDR3 sequence is 15 residues long. V lost 8 bases and J lost 8, with 21 bases in between. CDR3 in amino acids: CASHPVGAVGEKLFF. For the CDR3, the DNA is TGTGCCAGCCATCCAGTGGGGGCGGTAGGAGAAAAACTGTTTTTT.

This clone came up once. This chain joins TRBV12-5 and TRBJ2-7; TRBD1 agrees at 9 bases. From germline, CDR1 is LGHNT and CDR2 FRNRAP. Trimming cost V 4 bases and J 2 bases; bases outside gene matches: 6. The CDR3 is 15 residues long. CDR3 amino acids: CASGSTGTGTYEQYF. The CDR3 nucleotides read TGTGCTAGTGGTTCCACAGGGACAGGGACCTACGAGCAGTACTTC.

V gene TRBV28 combines with J gene TRBJ2-7; D may be TRBD1 (5 bases). The germline V gene encodes CDR1 MDHEN and CDR2 SYDVKM. Trimming cost V 4 bases and J 2 bases, with 15 bases left between them. The CDR3 spans 15 residues. The CDR3 spells CASSSATEETYEQYF. CDR3 in DNA: TGTGCCAGCAGTTCCGCGACAGAAGAGACCTACGAGCAGTACTTC.

This chain links TRBV11-3 with TRBJ2-5; 9 nucleotides align to TRBD1. The CDR3 covers 17 residues. CDR1 and CDR2 (germline): SGHNT, YENEEA. V shed 4 bases and J 5 bases; nucleotides not matched to a gene: 14. The CDR3 region has the DNA TGTGCCAGCAGCTGGACCCCAACAGGGGGCTTTGGCGAGACCCAGTACTTC. This encodes CASSWTPTGGFGETQYF.

This clone was detected once. The V and J genes are TRBV4-1 and TRBJ2-1; a weak D match, TRBD2 (5 bases). This CDR3 is 14 amino acids long. Between the trimmed V and J ends, which lost 1 base and 7 bases, there was a span of 11 bases. Germline values: CDR1 MGHRA, CDR2 YSYEKL. CDR3 residues: CASSQAEGRNEQFF. Here the CDR3 DNA reads TGCGCCAGCAGCCAAGCTGAGGGAAGAAATGAGCAGTTCTTC.

The chain combines TRBV15 with TRBJ1-1, with 7 bases matching TRBD1. The CDR3 is 15 amino acids. V trimming: 0 bases; J trimming: 6 bases; junction bases outside the gene matches: 7. Germline loops: CDR1 LNHNV, CDR2 YYDKDF (reference sequence). CDR3 sequence: CATSRDRTGSSEAFF. The CDR3 DNA is TGTGCCACCAGCAGAGATAGGACAGGCAGCTCTGAAGCTTTCTTT.

The chain employs TRBV3-1 (or the pseudogene TRBV3-2) and TRBJ1-1; D not certain. The CDR3 spans 12 residues. Trimming cost V 7 bases and J 3 bases, with 9 bases left between them. The germline gives CDR1 LGHDT, CDR2 YNNKEL (reference sequence). The DNA of the CDR3 is TGTGCCAGCACCCTCGGGGACACTGAAGCTTTCTTT. Amino acid sequence: CASTLGDTEAFF.

The chain has TRBV7-6 and TRBJ2-3, with D perhaps matching TRBD2 (6 bases). Per the germline V gene, CDR1 is SGHVS and CDR2 is FNYEAQ. The ends were cut back, 1 base at V and 6 bases at J, with 14 bases in the middle. The CDR3 length is 15 residues. The CDR3 loop reads CASSLGSWGTDTQYF. The DNA of the CDR3 is TGTGCCAGCAGCTTAGGGTCGTGGGGGACTGATACGCAGTATTTT. Based on the CDR3 plus reference TRBV7-6 and TRBJ2-3, the full variable domain is GAGVSQSPRYKVTKRGQDVALRCDPISGHVSLYWYRQALGQGPEFLTYFNYEAQQDKSGLPNDRFSAERPEGSISTLTIQRTEQRDSAMYRCASSLGSWGTDTQYFGPGTRLTVL.

J is TRBJ1-6 and V is TRBV5-1; 10 nucleotides line up with TRBD1. The CDR3 totals 17 residues. Per germline, CDR1 SGHRS and CDR2 YFSETQ. After removal of 4 bases from V and 4 bases from J, the junction contained 8 bases not matched to a gene. The CDR3 reads CASSLGTGAPYNSPLHF. The CDR3 region has the DNA TGCGCCAGCAGCCTTGGGACAGGGGCCCCTTATAATTCACCCCTCCACTTT.

This chain connects TRBV24-1 to TRBJ2-3; unclear D gene. Germline V gene lookup returns CDR1 KGHDR and CDR2 SFDVKD. The CDR3 is made up of 14 amino acids. V was pared by 9 bases and J by 0 bases, with 12 bases between. CDR3 in DNA: TGTGCCACCCGAGACAAGCTTAGCACAGATACGCAGTATTTT. It specifies CATRDKLSTDTQYF.

CDR3 residues: CASSPRQGGTEAFF. DNA for the CDR3: TGTGCCAGCAGCCCCAGACAGGGTGGAACTGAAGCTTTCTTT. The rearrangement joins TRBV7-9 to TRBJ1-1, with 7 bases lining up with TRBD1. CDR3 size: 14 residues. Unmatched junction bases numbered 8, after V lost 5 bases and J lost 5 bases. Per germline, CDR1 SEHNR and CDR2 FQNEAQ (reference sequence).

The rearrangement uses TRBV24-1 and TRBJ2-5, with 11 bases fitting TRBD2. V shed 10 bases and J 1 base; nucleotides not matched to a gene: 1. Germline CDR1 is KGHDR and CDR2 is SFDVKD. The CDR3 has 13 residues. DNA for the CDR3: TGTGCCACTAGCGGGGGGGGCCAAGAGACCCAGTACTTC. Translated: CATSGGGQETQYF.

This chain joins TRBV9 and TRBJ2-2, with D perhaps matching TRBD1 (6 bases). The CDR3 has 15 amino acids. Germline CDR1 reads SGDLS; CDR2 reads YYNGEE. V dropped 0 bases and J dropped 4 bases, with 10 bases sitting between them. The CDR3 sequence: CASSVVEGGTGELFF. The CDR3 coding sequence is TGTGCCAGCAGCGTAGTTGAAGGGGGCACCGGGGAGCTGTTTTTT.

The rearrangement joins TRBV28 to TRBJ1-3; TRBD1 matches at 9 bases. The V segment lost 6 bases and the J segment 4 bases; nucleotides outside the gene matches: 7. The CDR3 sequence is 15 residues long. Germline CDR1 and CDR2: MDHEN and SYDVKM. Here the CDR3 reads CASSPQGALGNTIYF. CDR3 nucleotides: TGTGCCAGCAGCCCACAGGGGGCGTTGGGAAACACCATATATTTT. Based on the CDR3 plus reference TRBV28 and TRBJ1-3, the full variable domain is DVKVTQSSRYLVKRTGEKVFLECVQDMDHENMFWYRQDPGLGLRLIYFSYDVKMKEKGDIPEGYSVSREKKERFSLILESASTNQTSMYLCASSPQGALGNTIYFGEGSWLTVV.

The chain combines TRBV2 with TRBJ2-2; D gene unclear. Germline V gives CDR1 SNHLY, CDR2 FYNNEI. The CDR3 has 12 residues. V lost 3 bases to trimming and J lost 7 bases, with 6 bases between them. Here the CDR3 reads CASSERGGELFF. In DNA form, the CDR3 reads TGTGCCAGCAGTGAGCGAGGCGGGGAGCTGTTTTTT.

With regard to this clone: Since a much larger clone is just one base distant, this may be a read error. The chain uses TRBV11-2 and TRBJ1-2; 9 bases map to TRBD1. V was clipped by 1 base and J by 3 bases; unmatched bases: 0. Germline V gene data show CDR1 as SGHAT and CDR2 as FQNNGV. This CDR3 contains 14 residues. CDR3 in amino acids: CASSLGTGDYGYTF. DNA for the CDR3: TGTGCCAGCAGCTTAGGGACAGGGGACTATGGCTACACCTTC.

This clone was detected once. The gene calls are TRBV2 and TRBJ2-5, with a weak D call TRBD2 (6 bases). V gave up 8 bases and J gave up 7 bases, with 17 bases separating them. The CDR3 sequence is 13 residues long. The V gene's germline CDR1 is SNHLY and CDR2 FYNNEI. The chain's CDR3 is CASGGRLGGTQYF. The CDR3 nucleotides are TGTGCCAGCGGGGGGAGACTAGGAGGGACCCAGTACTTC.

The gene calls are TRBV11-3 and TRBJ2-1; 9 nucleotides match TRBD2. CDR1 SGHNT and CDR2 YENEEA come from the germline V gene. V lost 6 bases, J lost 5 bases, and 8 bases stayed unmatched. CDR3 length: 15 residues. DNA for the CDR3: TGTGCCAGCAGTCCTCTAGCGGGGAGCAACAATGAGCAGTTCTTC. Protein: CASSPLAGSNNEQFF.

This clone came up a few times. This chain links TRBV6-5 with TRBJ2-7; no reliable D call. Per the germline V gene, CDR1 is MNHEY and CDR2 is SVGAGI. V was shortened by 6 bases and J by 2 bases, with 11 bases between the two germline ends. CDR3 length equals 13 residues. The chain's CDR3 is CASRSPTTYEQYF. DNA for the CDR3: TGTGCCAGCAGAAGCCCCACGACCTACGAGCAGTACTTC.

The chain joins TRBV7-9 to TRBJ2-1; 9 bases are shared with TRBD1. There are 17 residues in the CDR3. V lost 1 base to trimming and J lost 5 bases; unmatched junction nucleotides: 9. The V gene's germline CDR1 is SEHNR and CDR2 FQNEAQ (reference sequence). The CDR3 sequence is CASSLGFSGQGHNEQFF. The CDR3 coding sequence is TGTGCCAGCAGCTTAGGGTTTTCCGGACAGGGGCACAATGAGCAGTTCTTC.